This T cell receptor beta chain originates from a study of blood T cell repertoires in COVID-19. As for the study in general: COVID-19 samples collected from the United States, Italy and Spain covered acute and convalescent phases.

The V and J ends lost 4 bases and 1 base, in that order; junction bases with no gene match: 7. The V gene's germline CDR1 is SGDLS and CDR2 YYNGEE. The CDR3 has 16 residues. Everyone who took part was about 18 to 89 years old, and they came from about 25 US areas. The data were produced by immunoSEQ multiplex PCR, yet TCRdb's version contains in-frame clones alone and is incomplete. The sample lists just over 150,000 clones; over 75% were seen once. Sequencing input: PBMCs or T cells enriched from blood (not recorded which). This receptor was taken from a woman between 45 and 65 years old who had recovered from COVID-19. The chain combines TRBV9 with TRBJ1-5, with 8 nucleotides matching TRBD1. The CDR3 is CASSPGTGRSNQPQHF. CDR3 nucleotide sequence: TGTGCCAGCAGCCCAGGGACAGGTAGGAGCAATCAGCCCCAGCATTTT.